The 21 T cell receptor beta chains below all came from one sample that was sequenced in a study of PD-L1 blockade in urothelial cancer. Time point reported: pretreatment peripheral blood. Sequencing used immunoSEQ multiplex PCR; TCRdb keeps in-frame clones, though not all of them. This sample has about 86,000 clones, with about 85% found just once. The source was PBMCs, collected around atezolizumab (anti-PD-L1) treatment. Source of these receptors: a man aged 60-69 years with urothelial cancer.

J is TRBJ1-1 and V is TRBV10-3, with TRBD1 as a possible D gene (6 bases). Looked up from germline, CDR1 is ENHRY and CDR2 is SYGVKD. V dropped 1 base and J dropped 5 bases, with 8 bases sitting between them. The CDR3 is 13 residues long. CDR3 nucleotide sequence: TGTGCCATCAGTGAGTTAAGGGGGACTGAAGCTTTCTTT. It encodes CAISELRGTEAFF.

This chain connects TRBV7-9 to TRBJ1-1; unclear D gene. This CDR3 is built from 16 residues. The germline V gene has CDR1 SEHNR and CDR2 FQNEAQ (reference sequence). With 2 bases removed from V and 1 base from J, the gap between germline ends came to 14 bases. The CDR3 DNA reads as TGTGCCAGCAGCTTAAGTCTTGCACTCCAGAACACTGAAGCTTTCTTT. Its translation is CASSLSLALQNTEAFF.

CDR3 bases: TGTGCCAGCAGTGGACAGGGGGTCCAGGGTGAGCAGTTCTTC. Translated: CASSGQGVQGEQFF. This rearrangement joins TRBV2 to TRBJ2-1; the match to TRBD1 covers 9 bases. Germline CDR1 and CDR2: SNHLY and FYNNEI. The V and J ends lost 4 bases and 9 bases, in that order; junction bases with no gene match: 7. The CDR3 runs 14 residues.

DNA of the CDR3: TGCGCCAGCAGCGTCGGGACAGACTCCTACGAGCAGTACTTC. Translated: CASSVGTDSYEQYF. The chain recombines TRBV5-1 with TRBJ2-7; 7 bases map to TRBD1. In germline, CDR1 is SGHRS, CDR2 YFSETQ. The CDR3 loop spans 14 amino acids. The V gene end was trimmed by 4 bases and the J gene end by 0 bases; junction bases not matched to a gene: 4.

The genes are TRBV5-6 and TRBJ2-5; 8 positions agree with TRBD1. The V gene end was trimmed by 2 bases and the J gene end by 5 bases; junction bases not matched to a gene: 5. The CDR3 loop spans 14 amino acids. The V gene's germline CDR1 is SGHDT and CDR2 YYEEEE. CDR3 region: CASSFQGAKETQYF. The DNA for the CDR3 is TGTGCCAGCAGCTTCCAGGGGGCGAAGGAGACCCAGTACTTC.

The chain couples TRBV30 to TRBJ1-2; the match to TRBD1 covers 8 bases. The J segment lost 7 bases and the V segment lost 0 bases, leaving 7 bases of the junction unmatched. The germline CDR1 and CDR2 sequences are GTSNPN and SVGIG (reference sequence). The CDR3 has 14 residues. CDR3: CAWSVQDRASGYTF. The CDR3 region has the DNA TGTGCCTGGAGTGTACAGGACAGGGCGTCTGGCTACACCTTC.

The chain recombines TRBV13 with TRBJ1-2; D not certain. This CDR3 comprises 15 residues. Trimming took 4 bases from V and 3 from J, leaving 15 bases between them. CDR1 is PRHDT and CDR2 is FYEKMQ in the germline V gene (reference sequence). The CDR3 sequence is CASSSVTYPYYGYTF. The CDR3 nucleotides are TGTGCCAGCAGCTCCGTCACCTACCCGTACTATGGCTACACCTTC.

The rearrangement joins TRBV5-1 to TRBJ2-5; 7 nucleotides align to TRBD2. Germline assignment: CDR1 SGHRS and CDR2 YFSETQ. The J segment lost 2 bases and the V segment lost 2 bases, leaving 6 bases of the junction unmatched. This CDR3 is built from 15 residues. The CDR3 nucleotides are TGCGCCAGCAGCTTCGCGGGGGTGAGGCAAGAGACCCAGTACTTC. As protein: CASSFAGVRQETQYF.

The chain links TRBV2 to TRBJ1-1; D possibly corresponds to TRBD1 (6 bases). CDR1 is SNHLY and CDR2 is FYNNEI in the germline V gene. V lost 2 bases to trimming and J lost 8 bases, with 12 bases between them. The CDR3 loop spans 13 amino acids. CDR3 DNA: TGTGCCAGCAGTGAATGGCGTGGGGGCGAAGCTTTCTTT. This gives the protein CASSEWRGGEAFF.

This clone was counted between two and nine times. This CDR3 reads CASSQGTELQETQYF. The CDR3 region has the DNA TGTGCCAGCAGCCAGGGGACGGAACTTCAAGAGACCCAGTACTTC. The chain employs TRBV7-8 and TRBJ2-5; tentative D call: TRBD1 (6 bases). V lost 5 bases, J lost 2 bases, and 15 bases lay in between. CDR1 SGHVS and CDR2 FQNEAQ come from the germline V gene. This CDR3 is built from 15 residues.

This rearrangement joins TRBV9 to TRBJ2-3; D not resolved. This CDR3 region has 14 residues. Germline values: CDR1 SGDLS, CDR2 YYNGEE. V gave up 3 bases and J gave up 4 bases, with 12 bases separating them. The CDR3 sequence: CASSGTSVSDTQYF. The CDR3, as DNA: TGTGCCAGCAGCGGTACTTCGGTATCAGATACGCAGTATTTT.

This clone was counted a few times. This chain uses TRBV5-6 with TRBJ2-1; maybe TRBD2 (6 bases). The length of the CDR3 is 16 residues. Germline V gene lookup returns CDR1 SGHDT and CDR2 YYEEEE. The germline V and J ends were trimmed by 3 bases and 1 base, with 14 bases remaining between them. This chain's CDR3 is CASSSWGLASYNEQFF. CDR3 coding DNA: TGTGCCAGCAGCTCTTGGGGACTTGCATCCTACAATGAGCAGTTCTTC.

The chain is built from TRBV6-5 and TRBJ2-7, with D unclear. With 2 bases removed from V and 2 bases from J, the gap between germline ends came to 4 bases. The CDR3 sequence is 12 residues long. Germline V lookup: CDR1 MNHEY, CDR2 SVGAGI. CDR3 nucleotides: TGTGCCAGCAGTTACCCTGCCTACGAGCAGTACTTC. It translates to CASSYPAYEQYF.

The chain joins TRBV30 to TRBJ2-6; 7 positions match TRBD1. Germline V CDR1 and CDR2: GTSNPN, SVGIG (reference sequence). This CDR3 has 16 amino acids. V lost 4 bases and J lost 1; bases outside the gene matches: 7. CDR3 residues: CAWIRTGTSGANVLTF. The CDR3 DNA reads as TGTGCCTGGATTAGGACAGGTACTTCTGGGGCCAACGTCCTGACTTTC. Drawing the rest from reference TRBV30 and TRBJ2-6, the complete variable domain is SQTIHQWPATLVQPVGSPLSLECTVEGTSNPNLYWYRQAAGRGLQLLFYSVGIGQISSEVPQNLSASRPQDRQFILSSKKLLLSDSGFYLCAWIRTGTSGANVLTFGAGSRLTVL.

This rearrangement joins TRBV7-2 to TRBJ2-7, with 10 bases that match TRBD2. Germline V lookup: CDR1 SGHTA, CDR2 FQGNSA. Unmatched junction bases numbered 5, after V lost 5 bases and J lost 4 bases. The CDR3 is 14 amino acids. In DNA, the CDR3 is TGTGCCAGCAGCCCCCGGACTAGCGGTTACGAGCAGTACTTC. This encodes CASSPRTSGYEQYF.

This chain uses TRBV2 with TRBJ1-6; 8 nucleotides agree with TRBD1. Germline assignment: CDR1 SNHLY and CDR2 FYNNEI. This CDR3 region has 15 residues. V shed 6 bases and J 7 bases; nucleotides not matched to a gene: 8. The CDR3 sequence: CASRLETGVNSPLHF. For the CDR3, the DNA is TGTGCCAGCAGACTCGAGACAGGGGTGAATTCACCCCTCCACTTT. The complete variable domain, with remaining parts taken from reference TRBV2 and TRBJ1-6, reads EPEVTQTPSHQVTQMGQEVILRCVPISNHLYFYWYRQILGQKVEFLVSFYNNEISEKSEIFDDQFSVERPDGSNFTLKIRSTKLEDSAMYFCASRLETGVNSPLHFGNGTRLTVT.

The V and J genes are TRBV5-1 and TRBJ1-1; D possibly corresponds to TRBD1 (6 bases). The germline gives CDR1 SGHRS, CDR2 YFSETQ. Trimming took 4 bases from V and 5 from J, leaving 18 bases between them. The CDR3 length is 15 residues. CDR3 in DNA: TGCGCCAGCAGCGACCTACAGGGAACGTATACTGAAGCTTTCTTT. Amino acid sequence: CASSDLQGTYTEAFF.

The rearrangement uses TRBV5-1 and TRBJ1-1, with D maybe TRBD1 (5 bases). CDR3 size: 15 residues. Germline-derived CDR1 and CDR2 are SGHRS and YFSETQ. Trimming left V 1 base short and J 3 bases short, with 13 bases between. The CDR3: CASSLSAGRYTEAFF. DNA for the CDR3: TGCGCCAGCAGCTTGTCCGCAGGGAGGTACACTGAAGCTTTCTTT. Combining the CDR3 with reference TRBV5-1 and TRBJ1-1 gives the whole variable domain KAGVTQTPRYLIKTRGQQVTLSCSPISGHRSVSWYQQTPGQGLQFLFEYFSETQRNKGNFPGRFSGRQFSNSRSEMNVSTLELGDSALYLCASSLSAGRYTEAFFGQGTRLTVV.

This clone was observed a single time. This chain joins TRBV7-2 and TRBJ2-3; 10 nucleotides line up with TRBD1. V trimming: 5 bases; J trimming: 7 bases; junction bases outside the gene matches: 12. Looked up from germline, CDR1 is SGHTA and CDR2 is FQGNSA. The CDR3 extends over 16 amino acids. DNA for the CDR3: TGTGCCAGCAGCCGCTGGACAGGGGGGAATTTAAATACGCAGTATTTT. Protein sequence: CASSRWTGGNLNTQYF.

The chain links TRBV10-1 to TRBJ2-7, with TRBD2 as a possible D gene (6 bases). The CDR3 length is 14 residues. Deletions cut 0 bases from V and 5 bases from J, with 11 bases between. The germline CDR1 and CDR2 sequences are WNHNN and SYGVQD (reference sequence). The CDR3 nucleotides are TGCGCCAGCAGTGAGTCGGGGGGAACCCACGAGCAGTACTTC. Protein product: CASSESGGTHEQYF.

J is TRBJ1-5 and V is TRBV11-2; 8 positions agree with TRBD1. This CDR3 region has 14 residues. CDR1 and CDR2 from the germline V gene are SGHAT and FQNNGV. V was clipped by 5 bases and J by 5 bases; unmatched bases: 5. DNA of the CDR3: TGTGCCAGCAGCCTTACAGGGGGAGATCAGCCCCAGCATTTT. Translating it yields CASSLTGGDQPQHF.